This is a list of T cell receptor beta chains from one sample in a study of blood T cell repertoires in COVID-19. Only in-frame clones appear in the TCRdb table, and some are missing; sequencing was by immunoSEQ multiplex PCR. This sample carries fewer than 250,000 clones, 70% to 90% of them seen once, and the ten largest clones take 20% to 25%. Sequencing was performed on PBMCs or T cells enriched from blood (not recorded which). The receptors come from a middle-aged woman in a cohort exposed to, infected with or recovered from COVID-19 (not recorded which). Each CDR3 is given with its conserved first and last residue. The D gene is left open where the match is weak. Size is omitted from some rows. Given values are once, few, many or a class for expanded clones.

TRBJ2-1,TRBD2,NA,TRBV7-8,CASSGGDWAYNEQFF,TGTGCCAGCAGCGGGGGGGACTGGGCTTACAATGAGCAGTTCTTC
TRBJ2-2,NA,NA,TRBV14,CASSQARGNTGELFF,TGTGCCAGCAGCCAAGCCCGGGGGAACACCGGGGAGCTGTTTTTT
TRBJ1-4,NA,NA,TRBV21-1,CASSKVSIGQGDEKLFF,TGTGCCAGCAGCAAGGTCTCAATAGGACAGGGGGATGAAAAACTGTTTTTT
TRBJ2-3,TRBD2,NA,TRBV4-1,CASSQYSGGADTQYF,TGCGCCAGCAGCCAATATAGCGGGGGGGCAGATACGCAGTATTTT
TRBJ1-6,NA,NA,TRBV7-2,CASTETPYNSPLHF,TGTGCCAGCACGGAGACCCCTTATAATTCACCCCTCCACTTT
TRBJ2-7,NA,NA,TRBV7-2,CASSLESGIYEQYF,TGTGCCAGCAGCTTGGAAAGCGGAATCTACGAGCAGTACTTC
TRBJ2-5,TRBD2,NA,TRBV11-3,CASSPWALAGGQETQYF,TGTGCCAGCAGCCCCTGGGCGCTAGCGGGAGGGCAAGAGACCCAGTACTTC
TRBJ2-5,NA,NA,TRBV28,CASSMTLQETQYF,TGTGCCAGCAGTATGACTCTTCAAGAGACCCAGTACTTC
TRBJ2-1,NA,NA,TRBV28,CASSFGSGPHPEEQFF,TGTGCCAGCAGTTTTGGGAGCGGGCCACATCCAGAGGAGCAGTTCTTC
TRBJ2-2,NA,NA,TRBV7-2,CASSLAGGLNGELFF,TGTGCCAGCAGCTTAGCGGGGGGGCTAAACGGGGAGCTGTTTTTT
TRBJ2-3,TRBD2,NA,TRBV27,CASSLRGVTDTQYF,TGTGCCAGCAGTTTACGGGGGGTGACAGATACGCAGTATTTT
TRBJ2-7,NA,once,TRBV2,CASSEYAARPYEQYF,TGTGCCAGCAGTGAATATGCGGCTCGTCCCTACGAGCAGTACTTC
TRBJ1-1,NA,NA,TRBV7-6,CASSSRENTEAFF,TGTGCCAGCAGCTCAAGAGAGAACACTGAAGCTTTCTTT
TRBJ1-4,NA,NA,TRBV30,CAVQAPETNEKLFF,TGTGCCGTACAGGCTCCGGAGACTAATGAAAAACTGTTTTTT
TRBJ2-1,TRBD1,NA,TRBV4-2,CASSQGTGHEQFF,TGTGCCAGCAGCCAGGGGACAGGGCATGAGCAGTTCTTC
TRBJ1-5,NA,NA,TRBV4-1,CASSQRQGNQPQHF,TGCGCCAGCAGCCAACGGCAGGGCAATCAGCCCCAGCATTTT
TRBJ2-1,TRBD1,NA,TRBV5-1,CASSLGLTGKGYNEQFF,TGCGCCAGCAGCTTGGGATTGACAGGGAAAGGCTACAATGAGCAGTTCTTC
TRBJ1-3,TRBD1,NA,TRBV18,CASSQPGQGFGNTIYF,TGTGCCAGCTCACAGCCGGGACAGGGCTTTGGAAACACCATATATTTT
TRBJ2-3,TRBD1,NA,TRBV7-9,CASSVGQGATDTQYF,TGTGCCAGCAGCGTCGGACAGGGGGCGACAGATACGCAGTATTTT
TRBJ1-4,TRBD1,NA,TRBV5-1,CASSPWGQGGSEKLFF,TGCGCCAGCAGCCCGTGGGGACAGGGGGGGAGTGAAAAACTGTTTTTT
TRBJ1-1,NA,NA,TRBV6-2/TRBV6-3,CASSSVTPEAFF,TGTGCCAGCAGCTCTGTGACACCTGAAGCTTTCTTT
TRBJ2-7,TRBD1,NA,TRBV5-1,CASSPGGTGVYEQYF,TGCGCCAGCAGCCCGGGGGGGACAGGGGTCTACGAGCAGTACTTC
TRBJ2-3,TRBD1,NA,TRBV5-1,CASSLGTDRNPQYF,TGCGCCAGCAGCCTTGGAACGGACAGGAATCCGCAGTATTTT
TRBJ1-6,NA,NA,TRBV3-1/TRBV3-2,CASSFTYRVTYNSPLHF,TGTGCCAGCAGCTTCACTTACCGGGTTACTTATAATTCACCCCTCCACTTT
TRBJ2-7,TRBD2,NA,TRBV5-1,CASSLDPGLAGEQYF,TGCGCCAGCAGCTTGGACCCCGGACTAGCGGGGGAGCAGTACTTC
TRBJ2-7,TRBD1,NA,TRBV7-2,CASSLAGQGSLYF,TGTGCCAGCAGCTTAGCGGGACAGGGTTCCTTGTACTTC
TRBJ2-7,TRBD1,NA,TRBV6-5,CASRDRGMGYEQYF,TGTGCCAGCAGGGACAGGGGAATGGGCTACGAGCAGTACTTC
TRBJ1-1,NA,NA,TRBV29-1,CSVSVGGRGEAFF,TGCAGCGTATCTGTGGGGGGGCGAGGTGAAGCTTTCTTT
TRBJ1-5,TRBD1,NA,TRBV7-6,CASSPLGDREVDQPQHF,TGTGCCAGCAGCCCCCTTGGGGACAGGGAAGTTGATCAGCCCCAGCATTTT
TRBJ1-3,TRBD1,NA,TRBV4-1,CASSLTGVSGNTIYF,TGCGCCAGCAGCCTGACAGGGGTTTCAGGAAACACCATATATTTT
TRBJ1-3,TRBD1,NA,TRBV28,CASSPANRGALSGNTIYF,TGTGCCAGCAGTCCGGCAAACAGGGGGGCACTCTCTGGAAACACCATATATTTT
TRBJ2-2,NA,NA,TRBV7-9,CASSSLAGEWGELFF,TGTGCCAGCAGCTCGCTAGCCGGGGAATGGGGGGAGCTGTTTTTT
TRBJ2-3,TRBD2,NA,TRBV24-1,CATSEASGYTDTQYF,TGTGCCACCAGTGAAGCTAGCGGGTACACAGATACGCAGTATTTT
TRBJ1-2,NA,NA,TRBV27,CASSSTGFYGYTF,TGTGCCAGCAGTTCTACAGGGTTCTATGGCTACACCTTC
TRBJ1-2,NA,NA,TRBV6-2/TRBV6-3,CASSQGHGYTF,TGTGCCAGCAGTCAGGGACACGGCTACACCTTC
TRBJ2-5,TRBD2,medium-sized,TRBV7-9,CASSLTSGKETQYF,TGTGCCAGCAGCCTAACTAGCGGGAAAGAGACCCAGTACTTC
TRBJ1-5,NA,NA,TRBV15,CATGTKSNQPQHF,TGTGCCACCGGGACAAAAAGCAATCAGCCCCAGCATTTT
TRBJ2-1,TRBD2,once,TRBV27,CATGRGGYNEQFF,TGTGCCACGGGGCGCGGGGGTTACAATGAGCAGTTCTTC
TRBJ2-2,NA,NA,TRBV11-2,CASSLVQGYTGELFF,TGTGCCAGCAGCTTAGTCCAGGGGTACACCGGGGAGCTGTTTTTT
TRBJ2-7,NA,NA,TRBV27,CASSYAGNSYEQYF,TGTGCCAGCAGTTACGCGGGGAACAGCTACGAGCAGTACTTC
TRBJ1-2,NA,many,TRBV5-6,CASSLVRGAGGYTF,TGTGCCAGCAGCTTGGTCAGGGGAGCTGGTGGCTACACCTTC
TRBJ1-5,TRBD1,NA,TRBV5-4,CASSRRDRAFNQPQHF,TGTGCCAGCAGTCGCCGGGACAGGGCTTTCAATCAGCCCCAGCATTTT
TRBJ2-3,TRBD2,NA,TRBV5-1,CASSLALGEGGTDTQYF,TGCGCCAGCAGCTTGGCCTTAGGGGAGGGTGGCACAGATACGCAGTATTTT
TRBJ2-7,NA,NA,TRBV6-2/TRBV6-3,CASSYSTDSYEQYF,TGTGCCAGCAGTTACTCGACAGATTCCTACGAGCAGTACTTC
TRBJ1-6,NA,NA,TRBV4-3,CASSQRDTRSSYNSPLHF,TGCGCCAGCAGCCAACGGGACACCAGGAGCTCCTATAATTCACCCCTCCACTTT
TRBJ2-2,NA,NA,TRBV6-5,CASSYSKGAGELFF,TGTGCCAGCAGTTACTCCAAGGGGGCCGGGGAGCTGTTTTTT
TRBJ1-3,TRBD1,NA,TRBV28,CASRRTGSSGNTIYF,TGTGCCAGCAGGAGGACAGGCAGCTCTGGAAACACCATATATTTT
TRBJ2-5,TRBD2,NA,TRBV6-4,CASSDTAGGLETQYF,TGTGCCAGCAGTGATACGGCGGGGGGTTTAGAGACCCAGTACTTC
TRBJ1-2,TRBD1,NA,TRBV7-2,CASSLVGQGINGYTF,TGTGCCAGCAGCTTAGTGGGACAGGGGATCAACGGCTACACCTTC
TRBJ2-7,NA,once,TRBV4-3,CASSQTMEWQGEQYF,TGCGCCAGCAGCCAAACCATGGAGTGGCAGGGCGAGCAGTACTTC